This record looks at one T cell receptor beta chain sequence and its context. This record belongs to a study of T cells in localized non-small cell lung cancer. CDR3 size: 16 residues. V lost 2 bases, J lost 5 bases, and 20 bases lay in between. Germline assignment: CDR1 SGHNT and CDR2 YYREEE (reference sequence). The assay was immunoSEQ multiplex PCR, and TCRdb's table has in-frame clones only and misses some. The sample shows approximately 30,000 clones, about nine tenths of them seen only once. This sample comprised peripheral blood mononuclear cells, obtained before any cancer treatment. The rearrangement joins TRBV5-4 to TRBJ2-7; D might be TRBD1 or TRBD2, each matching 6 bases. This receptor was taken from a man between 40 and 75 years old with stage III lung adenocarcinoma. The CDR3 region is CASSFGGPGGSHEQYF. The CDR3 coding sequence is TGTGCCAGCAGCTTTGGGGGGCCCGGGGGCAGCCACGAGCAGTACTTC.